This T cell receptor beta chain was captured by sequencing in a study of human T cells and chemical hapten exposure. Study background: For sensitization, 2% DPC was applied to an approximately 2 cm by approximately 2 cm patch of upper inner arm skin. Patients, mostly women, had alopecia areata, alopecia totalis or alopecia universalis. Study findings and constraints: Compared to controls, expanded TCRs made significantly more large clusters of similar CDR3s. A positive correlation with patch test score was found for PT1 expanded TCR counts.

TCRdb passed the RACE reads through MiXCR, listing each CDR3 protein once. Among 300,000 to 450,000 distinct CDR3 sequences listed, around 5.5% were seen once. Trimming removed 4 bases at V and 4 bases at J, with 11 bases between. The CDR3 is 13 residues long. Per the germline V gene, CDR1 is SGHRS and CDR2 is YFSETQ. This clonotype rates as medium-sized. Its antigen is currently unknown. Time point in this sample: pre-sensitization, week 0. Sample treatment: therapeutic diphenylcyclopropenone sensitization with weekly scalp DPC. This sequence originates from a woman aged 45-60 years with alopecia areata. Some clones in this sample may be carry-over from other donors' samples. The source material was whole blood, sampled in connection with sensitization to the hapten diphenylcyclopropenone (DPC). The chain is built from TRBV5-1 and TRBJ2-5, with no clear D. CDR3: CASSADGRETQYF. The CDR3 bases are TGCGCCAGCAGCGCCGACGGAAGAGAGACCCAGTACTTC.